Following are 22 T cell receptor beta chains from one sample sequenced in a study of follicular helper T cells after annual influenza vaccination. Clones were read by immunoSEQ multiplex PCR, and TCRdb kept only the in-frame ones, dropping some. The data show some 6,200 clones, with roughly 84% seen just once and 0.5% to 0.6% held by the top ten. Indicated time point: 2015-2016 season, 7 days after influenza vaccination. The sequencing here drew on CXCR5- memory CD4+ T cells sorted from blood, taken 7 days after influenza vaccination. The receptors derive from an adult who received the influenza vaccine.

The chain couples TRBV19 to TRBJ2-4; D may be TRBD1 (6 bases). The CDR3 runs to 16 residues. Per germline, CDR1 LNHDA and CDR2 SQIVND (reference sequence). Trimming removed 1 base from V and 0 bases from J, with 10 bases in between. The CDR3 DNA reads TGTGCCAGTAGTATAGTCTTACAGGGAGCCAAAAACATTCAGTACTTC. The encoded protein is CASSIVLQGAKNIQYF. The full variable domain, its missing parts supplied by reference TRBV19 and TRBJ2-4, is DGGITQSPKYLFRKEGQNVTLSCEQNLNHDAMYWYRQDPGQGLRLIYYSQIVNDFQKGDIAEGYSVSREKKESFPLTVTSAQKNPTAFYLCASSIVLQGAKNIQYFGAGTRLSVL.

The V and J genes are TRBV19 and TRBJ1-3, with TRBD1 as a possible D gene (5 bases). Looked up from germline, CDR1 is LNHDA and CDR2 is SQIVND (reference sequence). V lost 7 bases, J lost 4 bases, and 23 bases lay in between. CDR3 length equals 17 residues. The CDR3 reads CASTSWGRSDLGNTIYF. CDR3 sequence (DNA): TGTGCCAGTACCTCATGGGGGAGAAGCGACTTAGGAAACACCATATATTTT.

In its sample, this clone was seen a few times. The J gene is TRBJ1-1, the V gene TRBV18; 9 bases fit TRBD1. The V segment lost 4 bases and the J segment 10 bases; nucleotides outside the gene matches: 7. Germline CDR1 and CDR2: KGHSH and LQKENI. This CDR3 has 13 residues. The DNA for the CDR3 is TGTGCCAGCTCACTGGACAGGGGAAGAGGAGCTTTCTTT. Translation: CASSLDRGRGAFF.

The V gene is TRBV18, the J gene TRBJ1-1; D call uncertain. The germline gives CDR1 KGHSH, CDR2 LQKENI. Trimming removed 0 bases from V and 9 bases from J, with 14 bases in between. CDR3 length: 14 residues. Here the CDR3 reads CASSPPVPRHQAFF. CDR3 nucleotides: TGTGCCAGCTCACCACCGGTCCCCCGACACCAAGCTTTCTTT.

The rearrangement links TRBV6-5 to TRBJ1-4; 9 bases are a match to TRBD1. Germline lookup yields CDR1 MNHEY and CDR2 SVGAGI. The CDR3 runs to 15 residues. Trimming removed 5 bases from V and 10 bases from J; junction bases left unmatched: 11. The CDR3 reads CASSLSGTGWAKLFF. The CDR3 DNA follows: TGTGCCAGCAGTCTTTCCGGGACAGGGTGGGCAAAACTGTTTTTT.

J is TRBJ1-1 and V is TRBV6-5, with D maybe TRBD1 (5 bases). The V end lost 5 bases, the J end lost 8 bases, and 9 bases lay between the germline ends. Germline V gene data show CDR1 as MNHEY and CDR2 as SVGAGI. There are 11 residues in the CDR3. CDR3 nucleotide sequence: TGTGCCAGCAGTAGGGACCTCGAAGCTTTCTTT. It codes for CASSRDLEAFF.

This clone came up a few times. The genes are TRBV5-1 and TRBJ1-6; D remains ambiguous. Germline V gene data show CDR1 as SGHRS and CDR2 as YFSETQ. V was shortened by 0 bases and J by 5 bases, with 6 bases between the two germline ends. The CDR3 contains 14 residues. In nucleotides, the CDR3 is TGCGCCAGCAGCTTGGCGCCAAATAATTCACCCCTCCACTTT. Translation gives CASSLAPNNSPLHF.

J is TRBJ1-2 and V is TRBV7-8; D is unclear. V was clipped by 1 base and J by 2 bases, with 11 bases between them. Germline CDR1 is SGHVS and CDR2 is FQNEAQ. The CDR3 has 15 residues. The CDR3 nucleotides are TGTGCCAGCAGCTTAGGTCTGCCCCCAAACTATGGCTACACCTTC. Translated, it gives CASSLGLPPNYGYTF. The entire variable domain, with the rest obtained from reference TRBV7-8 and TRBJ1-2, is as follows: GAGVSQSPRYKVAKRGQDVALRCDPISGHVSLFWYQQALGQGPEFLTYFQNEAQLDKSGLPSDRFFAERPEGSVSTLKIQRTQQEDSAVYLCASSLGLPPNYGYTFGSGTRLTVV.

A word on this clone: At one end, the junction sequence differs from germline, possibly due to a read error. This chain connects TRBV7-7 to TRBJ1-1; 9 bases are shared with TRBD1. The CDR3 spans 13 residues. Germline V gene sequence: CDR1 SSHAT, CDR2 FNYEAQ (reference sequence). CDR3 nucleotide sequence: TGTGCTAGCAGCCCGGGACAGGGCACTGAAGCTTTCTTT. Residues: CASSPGQGTEAFF.

The chain uses TRBV6-5 and TRBJ2-3; a possible D gene is TRBD1 (6 bases). Germline V CDR1 and CDR2: MNHEY, SVGAGI. This CDR3 region has 12 residues. V was pared by 10 bases and J by 4 bases, with 12 bases between. CDR3 DNA: TGTGCCACCTACAGGGTACCAGATACGCAGTATTTT. It translates to CATYRVPDTQYF.

The chain links TRBV5-8 to TRBJ2-5, with a weak D call TRBD1 (8 bases). The V end lost 0 bases, the J end lost 5 bases, and 17 bases lay between the germline ends. The germline V gene has CDR1 SGHTS and CDR2 YDEGEE. This CDR3 region has 16 residues. The CDR3 is CASSLAGGQVAETQYF. The CDR3 DNA reads TGTGCCAGCAGCTTGGCGGGGGGACAGGTAGCCGAGACCCAGTACTTC.

The genes are TRBV19 and TRBJ2-3; D is unresolved. Looked up from germline, CDR1 is LNHDA and CDR2 is SQIVND (reference sequence). V lost 6 bases to trimming and J lost 2 bases, with 6 bases between them. CDR3 size: 12 residues. The chain's CDR3 is CASSALTDTQYF. The DNA of the CDR3 is TGTGCCAGTAGCGCTCTCACAGATACGCAGTATTTT. The full variable domain, completed using reference TRBV19 and TRBJ2-3, is DGGITQSPKYLFRKEGQNVTLSCEQNLNHDAMYWYRQDPGQGLRLIYYSQIVNDFQKGDIAEGYSVSREKKESFPLTVTSAQKNPTAFYLCASSALTDTQYFGPGTRLTVL.

In its sample, this clone was seen a few times. The chain combines TRBV18 with TRBJ2-1; D may be TRBD2 (6 bases). CDR3 length equals 14 residues. Germline CDR1 is KGHSH and CDR2 is LQKENI. V shed 3 bases and J shed 7 bases, with 13 bases lying between them. Here the CDR3 reads CASSPPTDYNEQFF. In DNA, the CDR3 is TGTGCCAGCTCACCGCCTACGGACTATAATGAGCAGTTCTTC.

This rearrangement joins TRBV4-2 to TRBJ1-3; a weak D match, TRBD1 (6 bases). Germline V lookup: CDR1 LGHNA, CDR2 YNFKEQ. This CDR3 is 16 amino acids long. Trimming took off 2 bases at V and 0 bases at J, with 11 bases between the two ends. CDR3 residues: CASSQRGIGSGNTIYF. The CDR3 DNA reads as TGTGCCAGCAGCCAAAGGGGGATAGGCTCTGGAAACACCATATATTTT.

This chain uses TRBV10-3 with TRBJ2-2; TRBD1 matches at 8 bases. Germline-derived CDR1 and CDR2 are ENHRY and SYGVKD. Trimming removed 10 bases from V and 4 bases from J; junction bases left unmatched: 5. This CDR3 comprises 13 residues. The CDR3 is CATGTGRTGELFF. In nucleotides, the CDR3 is TGTGCCACCGGGACAGGACGCACCGGGGAGCTGTTTTTT.

The gene calls are TRBV18 and TRBJ1-2; perhaps TRBD1 as D (6 bases). Trimming stripped 2 bases from V and 2 bases from J, with 15 bases between. There are 16 residues in the CDR3. In germline, CDR1 is KGHSH, CDR2 LQKENI. Here the CDR3 DNA reads TGTGCCAGCTCACCATCAGGACTACAGGGAAACTATGGCTACACCTTC. Translated: CASSPSGLQGNYGYTF.

J is TRBJ2-1 and V is TRBV5-4; D unclear. V lost 1 base and J 0 bases, leaving 8 bases between the germline ends. CDR3 length: 15 residues. The germline V gene has CDR1 SGHNT and CDR2 YYREEE (reference sequence). The CDR3 DNA is TGTGCCAGCAGCTTGTCGTCTAACTCCTACAATGAGCAGTTCTTC. Encoded protein: CASSLSSNSYNEQFF.

The rearrangement joins TRBV7-9 to TRBJ2-3; the match to TRBD2 covers 8 bases. Trimming at V came to 3 bases and at J to 5 bases, leaving 7 bases not matched to a gene. CDR1 and CDR2 (germline): SEHNR, FQNEAQ (reference sequence). The CDR3 has 15 residues. The CDR3 sequence: CASSFRGGVIDTQYF. DNA for the CDR3: TGTGCCAGCAGCTTTCGGGGGGGTGTTATAGATACGCAGTATTTT.

V is TRBV30 and J is TRBJ1-2, with TRBD1 identical over 8 bases. Germline values: CDR1 GTSNPN, CDR2 SVGIG (reference sequence). The CDR3 consists of 13 residues. J was trimmed by 4 bases and V by 4 bases; bases with no gene match: 5. CDR3 region: CAWKAGGTYGYTF. The CDR3 DNA reads TGTGCCTGGAAGGCAGGGGGCACCTATGGCTACACCTTC. Full variable domain (missing parts from reference TRBV30 and TRBJ1-2): SQTIHQWPATLVQPVGSPLSLECTVEGTSNPNLYWYRQAAGRGLQLLFYSVGIGQISSEVPQNLSASRPQDRQFILSSKKLLLSDSGFYLCAWKAGGTYGYTFGSGTRLTVV.

V gene TRBV18 combines with J gene TRBJ2-7; TRBD2 matches 8 bases. The CDR3 covers 13 residues. V lost 8 bases, J lost 5 bases, and 8 bases stayed unmatched. CDR1 and CDR2 (germline): KGHSH, LQKENI. The DNA of the CDR3 is TGTGCCAGCGCCTCGGGGGGGCTCAACGAGCAGTACTTC. Protein sequence: CASASGGLNEQYF.

This clone has more than one count but fewer than ten. The V call is TRBV5-8, the J call TRBJ2-7; TRBD2 might be the D (6 bases). Between the trimmed V and J ends, which lost 0 bases and 2 bases, there was a span of 9 bases. The CDR3 has 14 residues. CDR1 and CDR2 (germline): SGHTS, YDEGEE. The CDR3 region is CASSLGGITYEQYF. The CDR3 region has the DNA TGTGCCAGCAGCTTGGGCGGGATCACCTACGAGCAGTACTTC. The whole variable domain, filled in from reference TRBV5-8 and TRBJ2-7, reads EAGVTQSPTHLIKTRGQQATLRCSPISGHTSVYWYQQALGLGLQFLLWYDEGEERNRGNFPPRFSGRQFPNYSSELNVNALELEDSALYLCASSLGGITYEQYFGPGTRLTVT.

This rearrangement joins TRBV19 to TRBJ2-1; 8 nucleotides match TRBD1. This CDR3 region has 16 residues. Trimming took 5 bases from V and 6 from J; bases not matched to a gene: 12. The V gene's germline CDR1 is LNHDA and CDR2 SQIVND (reference sequence). The CDR3 sequence: CASSRQMGQATNEQFF. DNA of the CDR3: TGTGCCAGTAGTCGGCAAATGGGACAGGCTACCAATGAGCAGTTCTTC.